One T cell receptor (beta chain) is described in this entry. This clone was found a few times. Its target antigen remains unknown. No quality values exist for individual bases; no much larger clone is one base distant. TCRbeta CDR3 regions were amplified from genomic DNA by means of the immunoSEQ Assay, a bias-controlled multiplex PCR. As for the original processing: Nucleated cell counts per sample were estimated from amplification of reference gene primers within the assay. To quantify the absolute abundance of each unique TCRbeta CDR3 rearrangement, sequence reads were collapsed and filtered. For each sample, productive Simpson clonality was calculated by taking the square root of Simpson's diversity index across productive rearrangements. TCRdb's version of the immuneACCESS table is confined to in-frame rearrangements and falls short of the full clone set. An unresolved V gene accounts for under half of the shortfall where checked; the remainder is of unknown origin. Clone size and the V and J calls come from that table; the DNA yielded D and trimming. The sample includes about 69,000 clones, with over 75% observed a single time. The biggest ten clones account for around 2.9% of the sample.

V drops 0 bases and J drops 7 bases, leaving 6 bases in between. Taken from cysteine to phenylalanine, the CDR3 has 12 residues. Only the CDR3 region is kept as DNA, spanning 36 bases read in frame from base 1. From a lookup of the germline V gene (reference sequence), CDR1 and CDR2 are PRHDT and FYEKMQ. This entry comes from a study of blood T cell repertoires in COVID-19 (dated by TCRdb to 2019 to 2021). For context, the study as a whole: The collaborator samples originated in the United States, Italy and Spain and spanned the acute and convalescent phases of COVID-19. The material from the prospective study consisted of cDNA or gDNA derived from T cells, B-cell-depleted T cells, or PBMCs. Subjects who had been exposed to COVID-19, were actively infected with it, or had recovered from it provided the deeply sampled blood TCRbeta repertoires that made up the dataset. The repertoires were released in a freely available public database intended as a resource for research on the immune response to SARS-CoV-2. Samples came from the ongoing ImmuneRACE study (first 160 participants) plus 1,254 subjects from 6 global collaborators. Sample metadata almost always included a de-identified subject ID, COVID-19 status, age in years and sex. HLA class I and class II types, where available, came from metadata supplied by the sample provider rather than from assay-based typing. The paper as a whole reports these results and caveats: How much clinical and demographic metadata was included differed by source and by participant, and the metadata was provided uncurated.

Each collaborating institution followed its own protocols to collect whole blood in K2EDTA tubes. For TCRbeta analysis, collaborators shipped samples in one of three forms: frozen whole blood, isolated PBMCs, or DNA extracted from either of those sample types. Sequencing used peripheral blood. The chain links TRBV13 with TRBJ1-2; too little of a D gene remains to name it. The source of this sequence is a man older than 75 with acute or convalescent COVID-19. The DNA reads as follows: TGTGCCAGCAGCTTAGGGAGATTTGGCTACACCTTC. It translates as CASSLGRFGYTF.